A selection of T cell receptor beta chains follows, all from one sample in a study of cytomegalovirus exposure and HLA in healthy donors. The table came from immunoSEQ multiplex PCR; TCRdb's copy has only in-frame clones and leaves some out. This table holds hundreds of thousands of clones, roughly 86% found once. Material for sequencing was PBMCs. The receptors here all came from a woman in her twenties or thirties in good health and CMV-seropositive. Each CDR3 is given with its conserved first and last residue. The order of the fields is V gene, D gene, clone size, J gene, CDR3 DNA, CDR3 protein. A D gene is named only where the DNA matches it firmly. Clone size is not always given. Where it is, it says once, few, many or a class for expanded clones.

v_call: TRBV7-9
d_call: -
clone_size: -
j_call: TRBJ2-4
cdr3_nt: TGTGCCAGCAGCCCCAGGGGGTCTAGCGAAAACATTCAGTACTTC
cdr3_aa: CASSPRGSSENIQYF

v_call: TRBV11-2
d_call: -
clone_size: -
j_call: TRBJ1-1
cdr3_nt: TGTGCCAGCAGCTCAGGAACGGGGGGGGGAAACACTGAAGCTTTCTTT
cdr3_aa: CASSSGTGGGNTEAFF

v_call: TRBV10-3
d_call: -
clone_size: -
j_call: TRBJ1-1
cdr3_nt: TGTGCCATCAGTGGTGAGGGTGGCGCTTTCTTT
cdr3_aa: CAISGEGGAFF

v_call: TRBV7-8
d_call: -
clone_size: -
j_call: TRBJ1-2
cdr3_nt: TGTGCCAGCAGCTTAGGGAGCGACTATGGCTACACCTTC
cdr3_aa: CASSLGSDYGYTF

v_call: TRBV7-9
d_call: TRBD2
clone_size: -
j_call: TRBJ2-1
cdr3_nt: TGTGCCAGCAGCGCCTCGTTTACTAGCGGATACAATGAGCAGTTCTTC
cdr3_aa: CASSASFTSGYNEQFF

v_call: TRBV15
d_call: -
clone_size: once
j_call: TRBJ1-2
cdr3_nt: TGTGCCACCAGCAGAGCCCCAAGTGGAGACTATGGCTACACCTTC
cdr3_aa: CATSRAPSGDYGYTF

v_call: TRBV4-2
d_call: -
clone_size: few
j_call: TRBJ1-5
cdr3_nt: TGTGCCAGCAGCCAAGATCGGTACGTCGCCAATCAGCCCCAGCATTTT
cdr3_aa: CASSQDRYVANQPQHF

v_call: TRBV7-9
d_call: -
clone_size: -
j_call: TRBJ1-1
cdr3_nt: TGTGCCAGCAGCTTCTCGGACACTGAAGCTTTCTTT
cdr3_aa: CASSFSDTEAFF

v_call: TRBV5-4
d_call: -
clone_size: -
j_call: TRBJ2-1
cdr3_nt: TGTGCCAGCAGCTTGATATTTCGGCGGGAGCAGTTCTTC
cdr3_aa: CASSLIFRREQFF

v_call: TRBV5-1
d_call: -
clone_size: -
j_call: TRBJ1-2
cdr3_nt: TGCGCCAGCAGCTTCTCGACAGAAACCAGCGGCTACACCTTC
cdr3_aa: CASSFSTETSGYTF

v_call: TRBV19
d_call: -
clone_size: -
j_call: TRBJ1-2
cdr3_nt: TGTGCCAGTAGTATAGGATCAGGGACAACCCTTAGTCATGGCTACACCTTC
cdr3_aa: CASSIGSGTTLSHGYTF

v_call: TRBV11-2
d_call: -
clone_size: -
j_call: TRBJ2-3
cdr3_nt: TGTGCCAGCAGCTTGCCTTCCCTCTACCCCACAGATACGCAGTATTTT
cdr3_aa: CASSLPSLYPTDTQYF

v_call: TRBV5-1
d_call: TRBD2
clone_size: -
j_call: TRBJ2-1
cdr3_nt: TGCGCCAGCAACCAACTAGCGGGAGAGGGTGAGCAGTTCTTC
cdr3_aa: CASNQLAGEGEQFF

v_call: TRBV25-1
d_call: -
clone_size: -
j_call: TRBJ1-1
cdr3_nt: TGTGCCAGCAGTGTTTCAGGGATTAGGAGCACTGAAGCTTTCTTT
cdr3_aa: CASSVSGIRSTEAFF

v_call: TRBV27
d_call: TRBD1
clone_size: once
j_call: TRBJ1-1
cdr3_nt: TGTGCCAGCAGTCTCTCCCTTTTCGGACAGGGCGGGGACACTGAAGCTTTCTTT
cdr3_aa: CASSLSLFGQGGDTEAFF

v_call: TRBV7-8
d_call: -
clone_size: -
j_call: TRBJ1-1
cdr3_nt: TGTGCCAGCAGCGTTACACGCAACACTGAAGCTTTCTTT
cdr3_aa: CASSVTRNTEAFF

v_call: TRBV28
d_call: TRBD1
clone_size: -
j_call: TRBJ2-7
cdr3_nt: TGTGCCAGCAGCTTAGACAGGGGCCCTACCTACGAGCAGTACTTC
cdr3_aa: CASSLDRGPTYEQYF

v_call: TRBV5-1
d_call: -
clone_size: -
j_call: TRBJ2-1
cdr3_nt: TGCGCCAGCAGCATGGAAGTACAGATTTACAATGAGCAGTTCTTC
cdr3_aa: CASSMEVQIYNEQFF

v_call: TRBV2
d_call: -
clone_size: few
j_call: TRBJ2-2
cdr3_nt: TGTGCCAGCAGTGTTCGGACATCGAACACCGGGGAGCTGTTTTTT
cdr3_aa: CASSVRTSNTGELFF

v_call: TRBV2
d_call: TRBD2
clone_size: -
j_call: TRBJ2-1
cdr3_nt: TGTGCCAGCAGTCGACTAGCGGGAGGGCCCAATGAGCAGTTCTTC
cdr3_aa: CASSRLAGGPNEQFF

v_call: TRBV9
d_call: -
clone_size: -
j_call: TRBJ2-2
cdr3_nt: TGTGCCAGCAGCGTAGGGACAAGCAACACCGGGGAGCTGTTTTTT
cdr3_aa: CASSVGTSNTGELFF

v_call: TRBV28
d_call: -
clone_size: -
j_call: TRBJ1-4
cdr3_nt: TGTGCCAGCAGCGCGTATGCGGGATATAATGAAAAACTGTTTTTT
cdr3_aa: CASSAYAGYNEKLFF

v_call: TRBV19
d_call: -
clone_size: -
j_call: TRBJ1-5
cdr3_nt: TGTGCCAGCCTCGCAGGGAAACAAAATCAACCCCAGCATTTT
cdr3_aa: CASLAGKQNQPQHF

v_call: TRBV4-1
d_call: -
clone_size: -
j_call: TRBJ1-1
cdr3_nt: TGCGCCAGCAGCCAAGTTCGCAGGCCGGGGACTGAAGCTTTCTTT
cdr3_aa: CASSQVRRPGTEAFF

v_call: TRBV5-1
d_call: -
clone_size: -
j_call: TRBJ2-1
cdr3_nt: TGCGCCGACAACGAATTATATGAGCAGTTCTTC
cdr3_aa: CADNELYEQFF

v_call: TRBV5-1
d_call: TRBD1
clone_size: -
j_call: TRBJ2-3
cdr3_nt: TGCGCCAGCAGCCGGGGACAGGGGGGGACAGATACGCAGTATTTT
cdr3_aa: CASSRGQGGTDTQYF

v_call: TRBV18
d_call: TRBD2
clone_size: -
j_call: TRBJ2-1
cdr3_nt: TGTGCCAGCTCACCACGTGAGCGGGAGATTTATAATGAGCAGTTCTTC
cdr3_aa: CASSPREREIYNEQFF

v_call: TRBV28
d_call: -
clone_size: -
j_call: TRBJ1-2
cdr3_nt: TGTGCCAGCAGTACCCCGACAGCTAACTATGGCTACACCTTC
cdr3_aa: CASSTPTANYGYTF

v_call: TRBV19
d_call: -
clone_size: once
j_call: TRBJ2-1
cdr3_nt: TGTGCCAGTAGTATAGACGGCGGGCCGTACAATGAGCAGTTCTTC
cdr3_aa: CASSIDGGPYNEQFF

v_call: TRBV27
d_call: TRBD2
clone_size: -
j_call: TRBJ2-7
cdr3_nt: TGTGCCAGCAGCGACGGCGGGAGGGCCAACGAGCAGTACTTC
cdr3_aa: CASSDGGRANEQYF

v_call: TRBV18
d_call: TRBD1
clone_size: -
j_call: TRBJ2-7
cdr3_nt: TGTGCCAGCTCACCAGGGACAGGTGCCCAGTACGAGCAGTACTTC
cdr3_aa: CASSPGTGAQYEQYF

v_call: TRBV6-1
d_call: TRBD1
clone_size: -
j_call: TRBJ2-5
cdr3_nt: TGTGCCAGCAGTGAACGGACAGGGTGGACTGGCCTTGGTAGGGAGACCCAGTACTTC
cdr3_aa: CASSERTGWTGLGRETQYF

v_call: TRBV9
d_call: TRBD2
clone_size: -
j_call: TRBJ2-3
cdr3_nt: TGTGCCAGCAGCGTAACTAGCGAGGCGCAGTATTTT
cdr3_aa: CASSVTSEAQYF

v_call: TRBV7-8
d_call: TRBD2
clone_size: -
j_call: TRBJ2-7
cdr3_nt: TGTGCCAGCAGCTCTTCTCAAGCGGGAGTAGGCTACGAGCAGTACTTC
cdr3_aa: CASSSSQAGVGYEQYF

v_call: TRBV29-1
d_call: TRBD2
clone_size: -
j_call: TRBJ2-1
cdr3_nt: TGCAGCGTTGAAGATCCTAGCGGCTCCTACAATGAGCAGTTCTTC
cdr3_aa: CSVEDPSGSYNEQFF

v_call: TRBV28
d_call: TRBD2
clone_size: -
j_call: TRBJ2-1
cdr3_nt: TGTGCCAGTCCGAAAGGTAATAGCGGGAGTGGCAATGAGCAGTTCTTC
cdr3_aa: CASPKGNSGSGNEQFF

v_call: TRBV5-1
d_call: -
clone_size: -
j_call: TRBJ1-4
cdr3_nt: TGCGCCAGCAGCTTGGGGGACACGGAAGGAGGTGAAAAACTGTTTTTT
cdr3_aa: CASSLGDTEGGEKLFF

v_call: TRBV7-3
d_call: -
clone_size: -
j_call: TRBJ2-3
cdr3_nt: TGTGCCAGCAGCTTAATGGGCGGGAGCACAGATACGCAGTATTTT
cdr3_aa: CASSLMGGSTDTQYF

v_call: TRBV25-1
d_call: TRBD1
clone_size: -
j_call: TRBJ1-1
cdr3_nt: TGTGCCAGCAGTGGAAGACGGGACAGGGTTTTGGTAGGGACTGAAGCTTTCTTT
cdr3_aa: CASSGRRDRVLVGTEAFF

v_call: TRBV9
d_call: -
clone_size: -
j_call: TRBJ2-3
cdr3_nt: TGTGCCAGCAGCGTCACCCCCCGGGGAGATACGCAGTATTTT
cdr3_aa: CASSVTPRGDTQYF

v_call: TRBV9
d_call: TRBD1
clone_size: -
j_call: TRBJ1-1
cdr3_nt: TGTGCCAGCAGCGTAGGCCTCTGGGCAGGGGGCGTGGGACCTACTCCAAACACTGAAGCTTTCTTT
cdr3_aa: CASSVGLWAGGVGPTPNTEAFF

v_call: TRBV5-4
d_call: -
clone_size: -
j_call: TRBJ1-2
cdr3_nt: TGTGCCAGCAGCTTGCGGGGGGCCATGAACTATGGCTACACCTTC
cdr3_aa: CASSLRGAMNYGYTF

v_call: TRBV5-1
d_call: TRBD1
clone_size: -
j_call: TRBJ1-5
cdr3_nt: TGCGCCAGCAGCCCGGGACAGGGGGCAGGTCAGCCCCAGCATTTT
cdr3_aa: CASSPGQGAGQPQHF

v_call: TRBV2
d_call: -
clone_size: once
j_call: TRBJ2-1
cdr3_nt: TGTGCCAGCAGTCTTCTAGATGAGCAGTTCTTC
cdr3_aa: CASSLLDEQFF